A single sample gave rise to the 10 T cell receptor beta chains below, sequenced in a study of early T cells in non-severe SARS-CoV-2 infection. TCRdb passed the 5' RACE reads through MiXCR, listing each CDR3 protein once. Among around 83,000 distinct CDR3 sequences listed, 12% were seen once. This specimen consisted of whole blood, obtained at baseline. Every receptor here comes from an adult who was a healthcare worker with PCR-confirmed SARS-CoV-2 infection or an uninfected control (not recorded which).

Many counts were recorded for this clonotype. The chain couples TRBV5-1 to TRBJ2-2; D is possibly TRBD1 (6 bases). Germline lookup yields CDR1 SGHRS and CDR2 YFSETQ. Trimming pared 3 bases from V and 8 bases from J, leaving 11 bases between. This CDR3 contains 13 residues. The CDR3 spells CASSSPGTGELFF. The CDR3 DNA reads TGCGCCAGCAGCTCCCCCGGGACAGGGGAGCTGTTTTTT. The complete variable domain, with remaining parts taken from reference TRBV5-1 and TRBJ2-2, reads KAGVTQTPRYLIKTRGQQVTLSCSPISGHRSVSWYQQTPGQGLQFLFEYFSETQRNKGNFPGRFSGRQFSNSRSEMNVSTLELGDSALYLCASSSPGTGELFFGEGSRLTVL.

The CDR3 DNA follows: TGTGCCAGCTCACCCCTGCGACAGGGGGACCTGAGGAACTATGGCTACACCTTC. It encodes CASSPLRQGDLRNYGYTF. V gene TRBV18 combines with J gene TRBJ1-2; TRBD1 aligns across 9 bases. CDR1 is KGHSH, CDR2 LQKENI, per germline. The trim removed 3 bases at V and 2 bases at J, leaving 13 bases unmatched. The CDR3 is 18 residues long.

The CDR3, as DNA: TGTGCCAGCAGCTCAAGGGGTGTCGAAAAACTGTTTTTT. Translation: CASSSRGVEKLFF. The V and J genes are TRBV7-6 and TRBJ1-4; D may be TRBD1 (5 bases). The CDR3 spans 13 residues. The ends were cut back, 4 bases at V and 8 bases at J, with 11 bases in the middle. Germline V CDR1 and CDR2: SGHVS, FNYEAQ. The full variable domain, in which reference TRBV7-6 and TRBJ1-4 provide the parts outside the CDR3, is GAGVSQSPRYKVTKRGQDVALRCDPISGHVSLYWYRQALGQGPEFLTYFNYEAQQDKSGLPNDRFSAERPEGSISTLTIQRTEQRDSAMYRCASSSRGVEKLFFGSGTQLSVL.

Details on this clonotype: The junction departs from germline at one end; a sequencing error may be responsible. The chain employs TRBV11-3 and TRBJ1-1; D not resolved. This CDR3 spans 13 amino acids. From germline, CDR1 is SGHNT and CDR2 YENEEA. The CDR3 sequence: CASSLGVGPDAFF. The CDR3 nucleotides are TGTGCCAGCAGCTTAGGGGTCGGACCTGACGCTTTCTTT.

This clonotype showed up many times. This chain joins TRBV15 and TRBJ2-6; D not certain. The CDR3 covers 13 residues. Trimming shortened V by 8 bases and J by 2 bases, and 7 bases separated the two germline ends. The germline CDR1 and CDR2 sequences are LNHNV and YYDKDF (reference sequence). CDR3 residues: CATHPAGANVLTF. The CDR3 nucleotides are TGTGCCACCCACCCCGCTGGGGCCAACGTCCTGACTTTC. The full variable domain, completed using reference TRBV15 and TRBJ2-6, is DAMVIQNPRYQVTQFGKPVTLSCSQTLNHNVMYWYQQKSSQAPKLLFHYYDKDFNNEADTPDNFQSRRPNTSFCFLDIRSPGLGDTAMYLCATHPAGANVLTFGAGSRLTVL.

The chain has TRBV5-1 and TRBJ2-2, with a tentative D call TRBD2 (6 bases). Germline CDR1 reads SGHRS; CDR2 reads YFSETQ. The CDR3 length is 16 residues. The V and J ends lost 0 bases and 9 bases respectively, with 18 bases between them. Here the CDR3 reads CASSLARGGEHRELFF. The CDR3 DNA reads TGCGCCAGCAGCTTGGCCCGGGGAGGAGAACACCGGGAGCTGTTTTTT.

This clonotype has a handful of counts. The chain links TRBV3-1 to TRBJ1-4; D possibly corresponds to TRBD1 (6 bases). The CDR3 is 15 amino acids. Germline V gives CDR1 LGHDT, CDR2 YNNKEL (reference sequence). V was trimmed by 4 bases and J by 11 bases, leaving 20 bases between them. The CDR3 nucleotides read TGTGCCAGCAGCCCCCCACAGGGCGGTTCCGGGAAACTGTTTTTT. Amino acid sequence: CASSPPQGGSGKLFF.

This chain connects TRBV6-5 to TRBJ2-3, with a possible D match to TRBD1 (5 bases). The germline CDR1 and CDR2 sequences are MNHEY and SVGAGI. The CDR3 consists of 14 residues. V lost 5 bases and J lost 4, with 13 bases in between. The CDR3 DNA follows: TGTGCCAGCAGTCCGAATAGCAGGGCAGATACGCAGTATTTT. It yields the protein CASSPNSRADTQYF.

This clonotype was counted many times. The genes are TRBV7-9 and TRBJ2-3; 11 bases map to TRBD2. From germline, CDR1 is SEHNR and CDR2 FQNEAQ (reference sequence). The V gene end was trimmed by 0 bases and the J gene end by 2 bases; junction bases not matched to a gene: 1. This CDR3 has 16 amino acids. The CDR3 reads CASSLALAGDTDTQYF. The CDR3 DNA reads as TGTGCCAGCAGCTTAGCACTAGCGGGGGACACAGATACGCAGTATTTT.

This clonotype has only a few counts. The rearrangement links TRBV2 to TRBJ2-1; 8 nucleotides line up with TRBD2. The CDR3 sequence is 14 residues long. In germline, CDR1 is SNHLY, CDR2 FYNNEI. V dropped 3 bases and J dropped 9; count of bases not matched to a gene: 7. In DNA form, the CDR3 reads TGTGCCAGCAGTGATAAAGCGGGAGTGGGTGAGCAGTTCTTC. This encodes CASSDKAGVGEQFF.